These 15 T cell receptor beta chains were sequenced from one sample in a study of blood T cell repertoires in COVID-19. Libraries were prepared by immunoSEQ multiplex PCR; TCRdb keeps only in-frame clonotypes and omits some of them. The sample lists around 250,000 clones, around 88% seen once, with 9% to 15% in the top ten. The sample taken for sequencing was peripheral blood. The receptors stem from a man aged 80 or over with acute or convalescent COVID-19.

This clone was picked up one time. The chain recombines TRBV6-4 with TRBJ1-6, with D possibly TRBD1 on 6 matching bases. The CDR3 runs to 13 residues. Germline CDR1 reads MRHNA; CDR2 reads SNTAGT. Trimming took off 5 bases at V and 10 bases at J, with 12 bases between the two ends. CDR3 protein: CASSNSQGSPLHF. CDR3 in DNA: TGTGCCAGCAGTAACAGCCAGGGGTCACCCCTCCACTTT.

The chain employs TRBV29-1 and TRBJ1-1; TRBD1 matches 8 bases. Germline V lookup: CDR1 SQVTM, CDR2 ANQGSEA. CDR3 length: 12 residues. With V trimmed by 5 bases and J by 6 bases, 5 bases remained unmatched. Here the CDR3 DNA reads TGCAGCGTTAAGGGACAGGCTGCTGAAGCTTTCTTT. It translates to CSVKGQAAEAFF.

The genes are TRBV11-2 and TRBJ1-1; D is uncertain. This CDR3 is built from 15 residues. Germline loops: CDR1 SGHAT, CDR2 FQNNGV. V was clipped by 5 bases and J by 5 bases, with 18 bases between them. This CDR3 reads CASSRIHSVGTEAFF. CDR3 coding DNA: TGTGCCAGCAGCCGGATTCACAGTGTCGGAACTGAAGCTTTCTTT.

The chain joins TRBV28 to TRBJ1-5; D not resolved. The CDR3 totals 19 residues. Germline V CDR1 and CDR2: MDHEN, SYDVKM. The V end lost 3 bases, the J end lost 5 bases, and 26 bases lay between the germline ends. CDR3 protein: CASSFSLAAVGLPDQPQHF. The CDR3 region has the DNA TGTGCCAGCAGTTTTAGCCTCGCGGCCGTAGGTCTCCCCGATCAGCCCCAGCATTTT.

The chain links TRBV18 to TRBJ1-5; 12 bases are a match to TRBD1. V lost 5 bases to trimming and J lost 6 bases; unmatched junction nucleotides: 5. The CDR3 totals 15 residues. In germline, CDR1 is KGHSH, CDR2 LQKENI. CDR3 DNA: TGTGCCAGCTCATCATCGGGACAGGGGGCTCAGCCCCAGCATTTT. As protein: CASSSSGQGAQPQHF.

The chain links TRBV5-1 to TRBJ1-5; D is unresolved. The CDR3 extends over 13 amino acids. Trimming took 0 bases from V and 8 from J, leaving 9 bases between them. Germline values: CDR1 SGHRS, CDR2 YFSETQ. The CDR3 is CASSLGASEPQHF. Written as DNA, the CDR3 is TGCGCCAGCAGCTTGGGGGCCTCGGAGCCCCAGCATTTT.

The chain recombines TRBV7-8 with TRBJ1-5, with D uncertain. The CDR3 is 13 amino acids. The V gene's germline CDR1 is SGHVS and CDR2 FQNEAQ. The V gene lost 8 bases and the J gene lost 0 bases, with 8 bases spanning the gap. CDR3 region: CASGRDSNQPQHF. The CDR3 DNA follows: TGTGCCAGCGGGCGGGATAGCAATCAGCCCCAGCATTTT.

The chain links TRBV7-2 to TRBJ1-5; no definite D call. V was pared by 5 bases and J by 7 bases, with 18 bases between. Germline-derived CDR1 and CDR2 are SGHTA and FQGNSA. The CDR3 spans 15 residues. The DNA of the CDR3 is TGTGCCAGCAGCCCATACCCCCCGGGAGGACAGCCCCAGCATTTT. Translating gives CASSPYPPGGQPQHF.

This chain uses TRBV18 with TRBJ2-7; the match to TRBD1 covers 7 bases. This CDR3 is built from 13 residues. The germline gives CDR1 KGHSH, CDR2 LQKENI. The V and J ends lost 3 bases and 3 bases, in that order; junction bases with no gene match: 2. The CDR3 loop reads CASSPQGDYEQYF. The CDR3 DNA follows: TGTGCCAGCTCACCCCAGGGGGACTACGAGCAGTACTTC.

The chain combines TRBV15 with TRBJ2-7; TRBD2 matches 13 bases. Per germline, CDR1 LNHNV and CDR2 YYDKDF (reference sequence). The V gene end was trimmed by 5 bases and the J gene end by 4 bases; junction bases not matched to a gene: 2. The CDR3 length is 14 residues. The DNA for the CDR3 is TGTGCCACCAGCCGGACTAGCGGGGGTTACGAGCAGTACTTC. It translates to CATSRTSGGYEQYF.

This rearrangement joins TRBV7-8 to TRBJ2-3, with 9 bases that match TRBD2. Trimming at V came to 1 base and at J to 2 bases, leaving 13 bases not matched to a gene. The length of the CDR3 is 19 residues. Germline V lookup: CDR1 SGHVS, CDR2 FQNEAQ. In nucleotides, the CDR3 is TGTGCCAGCAGCTTAGGCCCAGCGGGGGGCACCCCCCCCACAGATACGCAGTATTTT. Translating it yields CASSLGPAGGTPPTDTQYF.

The rearrangement uses TRBV18 and TRBJ2-4; 15 bases are a match to TRBD2. V was pared by 0 bases and J by 9 bases, with 0 bases of the junction left unmatched. Germline CDR1 is KGHSH and CDR2 is LQKENI. The CDR3 length is 15 residues. The CDR3 sequence is CASSPPGLAGGIQYF. CDR3 DNA: TGTGCCAGCTCACCACCGGGACTAGCGGGGGGCATTCAGTACTTC.

The chain uses TRBV5-1 and TRBJ2-1, with 9 bases aligning to TRBD2. V shed 2 bases and J 7 bases; nucleotides not matched to a gene: 7. Germline V gene sequence: CDR1 SGHRS, CDR2 YFSETQ. The CDR3 runs to 15 residues. CDR3: CASSFIAGDVNEQFF. CDR3 coding DNA: TGCGCCAGCAGCTTTATAGCGGGAGACGTGAATGAGCAGTTCTTC.

This chain links TRBV7-2 with TRBJ1-1, with TRBD1 matching over 10 bases. This CDR3 comprises 13 residues. V was pared by 6 bases and J by 7 bases, with 5 bases of the junction left unmatched. Germline loops: CDR1 SGHTA, CDR2 FQGNSA. CDR3 bases: TGTGCCAGCAGTCGACAGGGGGCCATTGAAGCTTTCTTT. Protein sequence: CASSRQGAIEAFF.

This chain connects TRBV7-5 to TRBJ2-7; the D call of TRBD2 is as the table states it, not checked on the DNA. TRBV7-5 is listed as a pseudogene. The CDR3 has 15 amino acids. CDR3 loop: CARSPLAGRSYEQYF. In nucleotides, the CDR3 is TGTGCCAGAAGCCCACTAGCGGGACGGTCCTACGAGCAGTACTTC.